Reported below is one TCR beta chain. Its antigen is currently unknown. The data were obtained in a study of T cell responses to AZD1222 COVID-19 vaccine. The CDR3 consists of 17 residues. V dropped 6 bases and J dropped 2; count of bases not matched to a gene: 12. Germline-derived CDR1 and CDR2 are KGHSH and LQKENI. Findings of the study overall: Nearly half of spike-specific TCRs reportedly target variant regions that are unmutated in the B.1.351 and B.1.1.7 variants. Donors, mostly white British, included more females; clonal diversity was possibly underestimated. Only a handful of people who got AZD1222 tested seropositive at baseline. Every sample of the repertoires postdated the peak T cell response.

Produced via immunoSEQ multiplex PCR; TCRdb's table is partial and in-frame only. The sample includes about 130,000 clones, approximately 93% of them seen just once. V is TRBV18 and J is TRBJ2-7; 11 bases are a match to TRBD1. Material: peripheral blood, obtained on day 0 of AZD1222 vaccination. The clonotype comes from an adult in good health. This chain's CDR3 is CASSPPRGTGGTYEQYF. CDR3 in DNA: TGTGCCAGCTCGCCTCCACGTGGGACAGGGGGGACCTACGAGCAGTACTTC.